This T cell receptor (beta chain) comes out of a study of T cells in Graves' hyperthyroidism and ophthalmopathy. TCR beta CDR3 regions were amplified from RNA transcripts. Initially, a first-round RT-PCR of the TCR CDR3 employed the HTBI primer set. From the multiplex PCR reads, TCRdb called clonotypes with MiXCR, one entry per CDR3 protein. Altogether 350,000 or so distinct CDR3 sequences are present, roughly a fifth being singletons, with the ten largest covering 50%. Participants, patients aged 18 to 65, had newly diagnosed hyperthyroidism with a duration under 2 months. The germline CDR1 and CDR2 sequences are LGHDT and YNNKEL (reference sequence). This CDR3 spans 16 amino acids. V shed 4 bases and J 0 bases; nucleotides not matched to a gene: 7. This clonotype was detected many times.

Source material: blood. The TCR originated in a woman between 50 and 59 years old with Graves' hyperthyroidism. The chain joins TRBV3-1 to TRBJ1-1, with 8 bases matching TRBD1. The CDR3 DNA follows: TGTGCCAGCAGCCTCCAGGGGGCCGGATTGAACACTGAAGCTTTCTTT. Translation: CASSLQGAGLNTEAFF.